Here is one T cell receptor (beta chain) with its context. Its recognized antigen is unknown. The input lacks base qualities; no much larger clone sits a single base away. This specimen belongs to a study of blood T cell repertoires in COVID-19 (dated by TCRdb to the early 2020s). About the investigation overall: Samples from collaborators originated in the United States, Italy and Spain and spanned both the acute and convalescent phases of COVID-19. The prospective study material was composed of cDNA or gDNA derived from T cells, B-cell-depleted T cells, or PBMCs. The dataset comprised deeply sampled blood TCRbeta repertoires from subjects exposed to, actively infected with, or recovered from COVID-19. The repertoires were released in a freely available public database intended as a resource for research on the immune response to SARS-CoV-2. The samples were drawn from the first 160 participants of the ongoing ImmuneRACE study and from 950 to 1,500 subjects provided by 6 global collaborators. Sample metadata almost always included a de-identified subject ID, COVID-19 status, age in years and sex. Where available, HLA class I and class II types were obtained from metadata supplied by the sample provider rather than from assay-based typing.

The junction shows trimming of 1 base on V and 0 bases on J, and the gene matches do not reach 5 bases of it. CDR3 length: 16 amino acids, cysteine to phenylalanine. The read is trimmed to its CDR3 DNA, 48 bases read in frame from base 1. As encoded in the germline V gene, CDR1 is SGHVS while CDR2 is FQNEAQ. The immunoSEQ Assay, a bias-controlled multiplex PCR, was used to amplify TCRbeta CDR3 regions from genomic DNA. As for the original processing: Nucleated cell counts per sample were estimated from amplification of reference gene primers within the assay. To quantify the absolute abundance of each unique TCRbeta CDR3 rearrangement, sequence reads were collapsed and filtered. For each sample, productive Simpson clonality was calculated by taking the square root of Simpson's diversity index across productive rearrangements. TCRdb mirrors the immuneACCESS table, restricted to in-frame sequences. Some clones are absent from its copies; in checked studies, under half trace to an unresolved V gene, and the reason for the others is unknown. That table supplies the V and J calls and clone size; D and trimming were determined from the DNA. In all, the sample holds around 250,000 clones, and 86% of those were seen once. The ten largest make up over 2% of the sample.

In the prospective study, participants were about 18 to 89 years old, resided in about two dozen geographic areas of the United States, and were enrolled through a virtual design. In the prospective study, participants were assigned to cohorts based on the clinical history participants reported in a screening survey and a study questionnaire. Recovered participants in ImmuneRACE Cohort 3 were defined by two consecutive negative NP/OP PCR tests, clearance by a healthcare professional, or resolution of symptoms. Mobile phlebotomists in the prospective study collected whole blood, serum and a nasopharyngeal or oropharyngeal swab from every participant. Participants in the prospective study had the option to provide additional blood draws and questionnaires over a 2-month period. Before DNA extraction, blood samples from the prospective study were shipped at room temperature or frozen. The study at large found these results: The quantity of clinical and demographic metadata differed by source and by participant and was supplied without curation.

The receptor was isolated from a woman between 50 and 59 years old who had recovered from COVID-19. Recombination joined TRBV7-8 with TRBJ1-1; 7 middle bases align to TRBD1. Sequences were obtained from PBMCs or T cells enriched from blood (not recorded which). In nucleotides, the sequence is TGTGCCAGCAGCTTAGTTGCCGGGACAGTGAACACTGAAGCTTTCTTT. It translates as CASSLVAGTVNTEAFF.